One sample yielded the 27 T cell receptor beta chains listed below, sequenced in a study of shared clonotypes between healthy human individuals. Some clones are missing from TCRdb's copy, which holds only in-frame ones; the method was immunoSEQ multiplex PCR. The repertoire holds about 480,000 clones, with less than 85% as singletons. Sequencing was performed on PBMCs. Receptor source: a woman aged 40 to 49 in good health. Some clones in this sample may be carry-over from other donors' samples.

A note on this clone: Other DNA sequences in this specimen translate into the identical CDR3. This chain connects TRBV5-1 to TRBJ1-4, with 7 bases that match TRBD1. This CDR3 is built from 16 residues. Trimming at V came to 0 bases and at J to 0 bases, leaving 2 bases not matched to a gene. The germline CDR1 and CDR2 sequences are SGHRS and YFSETQ. CDR3 sequence reads: CASSLGQGATNEKLFF. The CDR3, as DNA: TGCGCCAGCAGCTTGGGTCAGGGGGCAACTAATGAAAAACTGTTTTTT. The full variable domain, in which reference TRBV5-1 and TRBJ1-4 provide the parts outside the CDR3, is KAGVTQTPRYLIKTRGQQVTLSCSPISGHRSVSWYQQTPGQGLQFLFEYFSETQRNKGNFPGRFSGRQFSNSRSEMNVSTLELGDSALYLCASSLGQGATNEKLFFGSGTQLSVL.

The J gene is TRBJ2-2, the V gene TRBV2; D is uncertain. The CDR3 has 18 amino acids. Trimming took off 4 bases at V and 0 bases at J, with 18 bases between the two ends. CDR1 and CDR2 from the germline V gene are SNHLY and FYNNEI. The CDR3: CASSVSGQKDANTGELFF. The CDR3, as DNA: TGTGCCAGCAGTGTTAGTGGGCAAAAAGACGCGAACACCGGGGAGCTGTTTTTT. The full variable domain, rest sourced from reference TRBV2 and TRBJ2-2, is EPEVTQTPSHQVTQMGQEVILRCVPISNHLYFYWYRQILGQKVEFLVSFYNNEISEKSEIFDDQFSVERPDGSNFTLKIRSTKLEDSAMYFCASSVSGQKDANTGELFFGEGSRLTVL.

This chain uses TRBV6-5 with TRBJ2-7; weak D call: TRBD2 (5 bases). Between the trimmed V and J ends, which lost 8 bases and 2 bases, there was a span of 16 bases. Germline V gives CDR1 MNHEY, CDR2 SVGAGI. This CDR3 region has 14 residues. The CDR3 DNA sequence: TGTGCCAGCTCCGAAGGGAGTTACCCCTACGAGCAGTACTTC. This sequence encodes CASSEGSYPYEQYF.

This clone has just one count. V and J are TRBV10-3 and TRBJ1-2; 8 nucleotides agree with TRBD1. Per the germline V gene, CDR1 is ENHRY and CDR2 is SYGVKD. The CDR3 is 14 residues long. After removal of 7 bases from V and 3 bases from J, the junction contained 7 bases not matched to a gene. As DNA, the CDR3 is TGTGCCATCACCGGGGTGGGACAGGACTATGGCTACACCTTC. Its protein product is CAITGVGQDYGYTF.

This chain joins TRBV19 and TRBJ1-3; TRBD1 matches 7 bases. V lost 5 bases to trimming and J lost 2 bases; unmatched junction nucleotides: 9. CDR1 and CDR2 (germline): LNHDA, SQIVND (reference sequence). The CDR3 runs to 16 residues. The CDR3 sequence: CASSQQGSSTGNTIYF. CDR3 DNA: TGTGCCAGTAGTCAACAGGGGTCATCTACTGGAAACACCATATATTTT.

This chain joins TRBV10-3 and TRBJ2-5; 10 bases align to TRBD2. The V gene's germline CDR1 is ENHRY and CDR2 SYGVKD. The V segment lost 0 bases and the J segment 2 bases; nucleotides outside the gene matches: 3. This CDR3 has 16 amino acids. The CDR3 nucleotides read TGTGCCATCAGTGAGTCGATACTAGCGGGGCAAGAGACCCAGTACTTC. Amino acid sequence: CAISESILAGQETQYF.

The chain is built from TRBV28 and TRBJ1-4; D unresolved. The CDR3 is 15 residues long. The V gene's germline CDR1 is MDHEN and CDR2 SYDVKM. V lost 5 bases and J 4 bases, leaving 14 bases between the germline ends. Here the CDR3 DNA reads TGTGCCAGCAGTGAATCAGGACGGAATAATGAAAAACTGTTTTTT. This encodes CASSESGRNNEKLFF. Looking up the rest from reference TRBV28 and TRBJ1-4 gives the full variable domain: DVKVTQSSRYLVKRTGEKVFLECVQDMDHENMFWYRQDPGLGLRLIYFSYDVKMKEKGDIPEGYSVSREKKERFSLILESASTNQTSMYLCASSESGRNNEKLFFGSGTQLSVL.

V and J are TRBV4-1 and TRBJ1-2; no firm D call. Germline assignment: CDR1 MGHRA and CDR2 YSYEKL. Deletions cut 0 bases from V and 8 bases from J, with 19 bases between. The CDR3 is 16 residues long. The CDR3 sequence is CASSQDPGGTWSGYTF. The DNA of the CDR3 is TGCGCCAGCAGCCAAGATCCAGGAGGAACCTGGTCGGGCTACACCTTC.

The chain employs TRBV7-9 and TRBJ1-2; D uncertain. In germline, CDR1 is SEHNR, CDR2 FQNEAQ (reference sequence). This CDR3 contains 14 residues. The V gene lost 0 bases and the J gene lost 8 bases, with 13 bases spanning the gap. This chain's CDR3 is CASSLADRASGYTF. DNA for the CDR3: TGTGCCAGCAGCTTAGCGGACCGTGCCTCCGGCTACACCTTC.

This clone showed up just once. This chain connects TRBV27 to TRBJ1-3, with D perhaps TRBD1 (5 bases). The CDR3 contains 15 residues. Per germline, CDR1 MNHEY and CDR2 SMNVEV (reference sequence). Trimming shortened V by 8 bases and J by 0 bases, and 14 bases separated the two germline ends. CDR3 sequence: CASRPAGDSGNTIYF. The DNA for the CDR3 is TGTGCCAGCCGGCCCGCGGGGGACTCTGGAAACACCATATATTTT.

By frequency in the sample, this clone is medium-sized. The rearrangement joins TRBV19 to TRBJ2-2; D call uncertain. Trimming pared 3 bases from V and 1 base from J, leaving 12 bases between. Germline values: CDR1 LNHDA, CDR2 SQIVND (reference sequence). CDR3 length: 16 amino acids. The CDR3 region has the DNA TGTGCCAGTAGTATCGAGAGGCTCCTGAACACCGGGGAGCTGTTTTTT. It is translated as CASSIERLLNTGELFF.

The rearrangement joins TRBV4-3 to TRBJ1-1, with 9 nucleotides matching TRBD1. CDR1 is LGHNA, CDR2 YSLEER, per germline. Trimming cost V 2 bases and J 4 bases; bases outside gene matches: 8. The CDR3 is 16 residues long. The CDR3, as DNA: TGCGCCAGCAGCCAAACCTCGGGACAGGGTGGCACTGAAGCTTTCTTT. Its translation: CASSQTSGQGGTEAFF.

The gene calls are TRBV7-9 and TRBJ2-7; TRBD1 aligns across 8 bases. The CDR3 runs 13 residues. The germline V gene has CDR1 SEHNR and CDR2 FQNEAQ (reference sequence). Trimming took 5 bases from V and 2 from J; bases not matched to a gene: 2. DNA for the CDR3: TGTGCCAGCAGCAGGGACAGGACCTACGAGCAGTACTTC. Amino acid sequence: CASSRDRTYEQYF.

The chain couples TRBV15 to TRBJ1-4, with D possibly TRBD1 on 5 matching bases. Trimming shortened V by 0 bases and J by 1 base, and 12 bases separated the two germline ends. Germline V gives CDR1 LNHNV, CDR2 YYDKDF (reference sequence). The CDR3 consists of 17 residues. The CDR3 loop reads CATSRDGAGITNEKLFF. The CDR3 DNA follows: TGTGCCACCAGCAGAGATGGGGCAGGGATAACTAATGAAAAACTGTTTTTT.

The chain uses TRBV27 and TRBJ2-7; 10 positions agree with TRBD1. Losses at the gene ends were 4 bases for V and 6 bases for J; bases not matched to a gene: 3. Germline V gives CDR1 MNHEY, CDR2 SMNVEV (reference sequence). There are 13 residues in the CDR3. Here the CDR3 reads CASSWTGGSEQYF. The DNA for the CDR3 is TGTGCCAGCAGTTGGACAGGGGGATCCGAGCAGTACTTC.

A note on this clone: This may arise from a read error, as a much more abundant clone is one base away. V is TRBV9 and J is TRBJ1-2, with D unresolved. The V end lost 3 bases, the J end lost 0 bases, and 9 bases lay between the germline ends. Germline CDR1 and CDR2: SGDLS and YYNGEE. The CDR3 runs to 14 residues. The CDR3 DNA is TGTGCCAGCAGCGACCTAACAGCTAACTATGGCTACACCTTC. Translation gives CASSDLTANYGYTF. Variable domain in full (rest from reference TRBV9 and TRBJ1-2): DSGVTQTPKHLITATGQRVTLRCSPRSGDLSVYWYQQSLDQGLQFLIQYYNGEERAKGNILERFSAQQFPDLHSELNLSSLELGDSALYFCASSDLTANYGYTFGSGTRLTVV.

This clone was counted a few times. Other DNA sequences within the sample encode an identical CDR3. CDR3 sequence (DNA): TGTGCCAGCAGCTTATCAGCAGCTACGAACACCGGGGAGCTGTTTTTT. Its protein is CASSLSAATNTGELFF. This chain joins TRBV7-3 and TRBJ2-2, with D hard to call. The CDR3 consists of 16 residues. Germline loops: CDR1 SGHTA, CDR2 FQGTGA. V was shortened by 2 bases and J by 0 bases, with 10 bases between the two germline ends.

With respect to this clone: Germline and junction disagree at one end, which may indicate a read error. J is TRBJ2-7 and V is TRBV7-7, with TRBD1 matching over 8 bases. The CDR3 sequence is 14 residues long. Germline-derived CDR1 and CDR2 are SSHAT and FNYEAQ (reference sequence). The CDR3 here is CASSPLTGVGEQYF. As DNA, the CDR3 is TGTGCTAGCAGCCCACTGACAGGGGTCGGCGAGCAGTACTTC.

This clone was detected a few times. The CDR3: CASSERIFGQGVENEQFF. CDR3 DNA sequence: TGTGCCAGCAGTGAACGGATTTTTGGACAGGGGGTGGAGAATGAGCAGTTCTTC. V gene TRBV6-1 combines with J gene TRBJ2-1, with 10 bases identical to TRBD1. The CDR3 spans 18 residues. The germline CDR1 and CDR2 sequences are MNHNS and SASEGT. V shed 2 bases, J shed 7 bases, and the junction held 14 bases outside the gene matches.

The V call is TRBV9, the J call TRBJ2-3; D may be TRBD2 (6 bases). V was clipped by 5 bases and J by 1 base, with 17 bases between them. Germline V CDR1 and CDR2: SGDLS, YYNGEE. There are 16 residues in the CDR3. DNA of the CDR3: TGTGCCAGCAGTACGAAGCCGGGACTTGGCACAGATACGCAGTATTTT. It translates to CASSTKPGLGTDTQYF.

J is TRBJ2-3 and V is TRBV19, with TRBD1 matching over 7 bases. With V trimmed by 6 bases and J by 1 base, 10 bases remained unmatched. Germline CDR1 LNHDA, CDR2 SQIVND (reference sequence). The CDR3 has 16 amino acids. As DNA, the CDR3 is TGTGCCAGTAGGATGGGATGGGACAGAGGCACAGATACGCAGTATTTT. It specifies CASRMGWDRGTDTQYF.

This chain links TRBV5-6 with TRBJ2-2; tentative D call: TRBD2 (7 bases). The CDR3 length is 15 residues. Germline CDR1 reads SGHDT; CDR2 reads YYEEEE. The germline V and J ends were trimmed by 1 base and 3 bases, with 10 bases remaining between them. The CDR3 bases are TGTGCCAGCAGCTTGCAAGGGGGGGACACCGGGGAGCTGTTTTTT. This encodes CASSLQGGDTGELFF.

The chain carries TRBV20-1 and TRBJ1-1, with D perhaps matching TRBD1 (5 bases). With 5 bases removed from V and 8 bases from J, the gap between germline ends came to 12 bases. Germline loops: CDR1 DFQATT, CDR2 SNEGSKA (reference sequence). CDR3 length: 11 amino acids. CDR3 nucleotide sequence: TGCAGTGCTCAGAGGGGTAACGAAGCTTTCTTT. This gives the protein CSAQRGNEAFF.

The chain has TRBV2 and TRBJ1-5; D gene uncertain. CDR3 length: 12 residues. Germline V lookup: CDR1 SNHLY, CDR2 FYNNEI. The V and J ends lost 2 bases and 7 bases respectively, with 6 bases between them. CDR3: CASSEYEQPQHF. For the CDR3, the DNA is TGTGCCAGCAGTGAATACGAGCAGCCCCAGCATTTT.

The rearrangement joins TRBV5-4 to TRBJ1-1, with 7 bases lining up with TRBD1. The germline gives CDR1 SGHNT, CDR2 YYREEE (reference sequence). V lost 3 bases, J lost 3 bases, and 8 bases stayed unmatched. The CDR3 spans 15 residues. The CDR3 region has the DNA TGTGCCAGCAGCTATAGACAGGGAGGGGACACTGAAGCTTTCTTT. Encoded protein: CASSYRQGGDTEAFF.

V usage is TRBV7-3 and J usage is TRBJ2-1, with 11 bases fitting TRBD2. The CDR3 contains 16 residues. V lost 5 bases, J lost 5 bases, and 8 bases stayed unmatched. Germline lookup yields CDR1 SGHTA and CDR2 FQGTGA. The CDR3 sequence: CASSLLAGGADNEQFF. For the CDR3, the DNA is TGTGCCAGCAGCCTCCTAGCGGGAGGAGCTGACAATGAGCAGTTCTTC.

The chain joins TRBV7-8 to TRBJ2-5; 7 positions agree with TRBD2. Germline trimming cut 5 bases from V and 2 bases from J; bases unmatched to any gene: 2. This CDR3 comprises 13 residues. In germline, CDR1 is SGHVS, CDR2 FQNEAQ. CDR3 nucleotide sequence: TGTGCCAGCAGCCCGGGACTACAAGAGACCCAGTACTTC. Amino acids: CASSPGLQETQYF.